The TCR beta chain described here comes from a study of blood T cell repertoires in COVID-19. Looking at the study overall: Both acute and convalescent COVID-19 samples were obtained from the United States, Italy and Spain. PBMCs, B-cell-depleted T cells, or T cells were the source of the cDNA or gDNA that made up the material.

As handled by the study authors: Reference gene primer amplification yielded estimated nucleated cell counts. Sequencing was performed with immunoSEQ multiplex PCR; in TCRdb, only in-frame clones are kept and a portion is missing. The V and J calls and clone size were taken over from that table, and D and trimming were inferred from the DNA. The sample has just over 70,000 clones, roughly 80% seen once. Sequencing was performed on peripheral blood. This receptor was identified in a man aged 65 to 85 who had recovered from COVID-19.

The CDR3 loop reads CASSRSPSGGYTDTQYF. The CDR3, as DNA: TGTGCCAGCAGCCGAAGCCCTAGCGGGGGGTACACAGATACGCAGTATTTT. The gene calls are TRBV21-1 and TRBJ2-3; the tabulated D call, TRBD2, remains unverified against the DNA. TRBV21-1 has pseudogene status. This CDR3 has 17 residues.